This T cell receptor (beta chain) was retrieved from a study of T cell responses to AZD1222 COVID-19 vaccine. Study-wide findings and caveats: Sampling captured repertoires only after the peak T cell response. Dominant CD4 TCR responses targeted spike regions 160-218 and 743-854.

About this clone: Its antigen is currently unknown.

Germline V CDR1 and CDR2: SEHNR, FQNEAQ (reference sequence). The V and J ends lost 5 bases and 7 bases respectively, with 17 bases between them. The length of the CDR3 is 15 residues. TCRdb keeps only in-frame clones here, not all; method: immunoSEQ multiplex PCR. In the table there are more than 120,000 clones, around 94% of which are singletons. The chain carries TRBV7-9 and TRBJ1-4, with unresolved D. The specimen was peripheral blood, collected 28 days after the second AZD1222 dose. The source is an adult who received the AZD1222 COVID-19 vaccine. The chain's CDR3 is CASSPDLGGSEKLFF. The CDR3, as DNA: TGTGCCAGCAGCCCCGACCTCGGCGGGAGTGAAAAACTGTTTTTT.